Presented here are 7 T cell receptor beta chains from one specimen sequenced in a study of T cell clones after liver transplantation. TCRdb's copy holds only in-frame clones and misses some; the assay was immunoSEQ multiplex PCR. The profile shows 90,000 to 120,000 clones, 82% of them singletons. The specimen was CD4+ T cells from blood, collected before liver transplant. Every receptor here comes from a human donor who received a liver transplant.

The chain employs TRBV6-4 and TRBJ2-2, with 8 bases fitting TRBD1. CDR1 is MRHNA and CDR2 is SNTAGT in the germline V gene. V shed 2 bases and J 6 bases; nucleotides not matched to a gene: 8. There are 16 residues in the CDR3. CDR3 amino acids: CASSDRQGPVAGELFF. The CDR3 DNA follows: TGTGCCAGCAGTGACCGACAGGGGCCTGTGGCCGGGGAGCTGTTTTTT.

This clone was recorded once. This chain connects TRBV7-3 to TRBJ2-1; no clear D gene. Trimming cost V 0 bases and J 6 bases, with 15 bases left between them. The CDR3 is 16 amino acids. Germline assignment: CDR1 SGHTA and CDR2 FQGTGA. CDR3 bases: TGTGCCAGCAGCTTAACAGGCCGGACCCGGAGCAATGAGCAGTTCTTC. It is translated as CASSLTGRTRSNEQFF.

The CDR3 sequence is CASSLGQGIAKNIQYF. The CDR3 DNA follows: TGTGCCAGCAGCTTAGGACAGGGGATCGCCAAAAACATTCAGTACTTC. The chain joins TRBV5-6 to TRBJ2-4; 9 bases match TRBD1. This CDR3 is built from 16 residues. V gave up 2 bases and J gave up 1 base; unmatched junction bases: 4. The germline V gene has CDR1 SGHDT and CDR2 YYEEEE.

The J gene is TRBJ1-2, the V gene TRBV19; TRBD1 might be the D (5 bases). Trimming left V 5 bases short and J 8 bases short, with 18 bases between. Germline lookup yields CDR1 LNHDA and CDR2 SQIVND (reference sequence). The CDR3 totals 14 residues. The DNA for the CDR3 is TGTGCCAGTAGTCCCTTACAGGTTGGGTTAGGCTACACCTTC. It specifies CASSPLQVGLGYTF.

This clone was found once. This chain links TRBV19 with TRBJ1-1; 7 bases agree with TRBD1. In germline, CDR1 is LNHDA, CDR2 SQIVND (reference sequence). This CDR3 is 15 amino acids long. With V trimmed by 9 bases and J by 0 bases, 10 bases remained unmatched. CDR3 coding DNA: TGTGCCAGCACGAACAGGGGACGGATGAACACTGAAGCTTTCTTT. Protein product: CASTNRGRMNTEAFF.

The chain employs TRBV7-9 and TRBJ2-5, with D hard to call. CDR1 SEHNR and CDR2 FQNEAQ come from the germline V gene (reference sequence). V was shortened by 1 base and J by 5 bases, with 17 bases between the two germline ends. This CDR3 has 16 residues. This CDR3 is CASSLGISAGSETQYF. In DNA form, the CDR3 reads TGTGCCAGCAGCTTAGGGATTAGTGCTGGGTCGGAGACCCAGTACTTC.

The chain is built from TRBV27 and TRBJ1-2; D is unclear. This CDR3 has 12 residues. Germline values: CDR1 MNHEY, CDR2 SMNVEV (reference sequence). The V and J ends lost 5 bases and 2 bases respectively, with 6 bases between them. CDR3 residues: CASSDPNYGYTF. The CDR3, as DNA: TGTGCCAGCAGTGACCCGAACTATGGCTACACCTTC.